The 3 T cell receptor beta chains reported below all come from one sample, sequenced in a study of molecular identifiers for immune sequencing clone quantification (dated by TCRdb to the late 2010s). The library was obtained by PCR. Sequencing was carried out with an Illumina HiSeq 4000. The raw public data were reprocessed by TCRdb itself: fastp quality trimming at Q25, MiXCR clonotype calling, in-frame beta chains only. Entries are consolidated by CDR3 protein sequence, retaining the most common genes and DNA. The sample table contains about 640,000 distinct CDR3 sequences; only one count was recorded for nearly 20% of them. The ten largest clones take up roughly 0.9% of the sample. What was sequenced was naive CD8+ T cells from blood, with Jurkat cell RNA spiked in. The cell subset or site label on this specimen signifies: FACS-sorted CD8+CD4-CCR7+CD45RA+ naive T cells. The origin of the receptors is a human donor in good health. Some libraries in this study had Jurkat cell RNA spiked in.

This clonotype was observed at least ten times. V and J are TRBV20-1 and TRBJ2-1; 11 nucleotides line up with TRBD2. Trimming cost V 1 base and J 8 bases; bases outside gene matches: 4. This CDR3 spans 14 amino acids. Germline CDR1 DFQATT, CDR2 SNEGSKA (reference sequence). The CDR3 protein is CSARARLAGHEQFF. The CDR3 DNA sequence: TGCAGTGCTAGAGCAAGACTAGCGGGACATGAGCAGTTCTTC.

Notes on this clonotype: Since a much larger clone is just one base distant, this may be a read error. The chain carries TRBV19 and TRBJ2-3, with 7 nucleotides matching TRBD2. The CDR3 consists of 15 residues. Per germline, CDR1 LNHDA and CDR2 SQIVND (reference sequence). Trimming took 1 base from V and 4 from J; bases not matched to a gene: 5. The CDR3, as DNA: TGTGCCAGTAGTATAGTCGGCGGGAGAGCAGATACGCAGTATTTT. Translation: CASSIVGGRADTQYF. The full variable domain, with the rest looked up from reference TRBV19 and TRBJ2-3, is DGGITQSPKYLFRKEGQNVTLSCEQNLNHDAMYWYRQDPGQGLRLIYYSQIVNDFQKGDIAEGYSVSREKKESFPLTVTSAQKNPTAFYLCASSIVGGRADTQYFGPGTRLTVL.

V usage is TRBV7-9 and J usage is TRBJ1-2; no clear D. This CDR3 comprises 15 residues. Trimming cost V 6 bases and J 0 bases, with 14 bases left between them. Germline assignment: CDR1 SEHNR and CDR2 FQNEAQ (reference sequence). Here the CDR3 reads CASSGEAHPNYGYTF. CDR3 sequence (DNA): TGTGCCAGCAGTGGTGAGGCGCACCCTAACTATGGCTACACCTTC.